The next 24 T cell receptor beta chains were all read from a single sample in a study of human T cells and chemical hapten exposure. Time point specified: patch test 1, 2 weeks after DPC sensitization. As for treatment: therapeutic diphenylcyclopropenone sensitization with weekly scalp DPC. From the RACE reads, TCRdb called clonotypes with MiXCR, one entry per CDR3 protein. Among some 180,000 distinct CDR3 sequences listed, about 20% were seen once. The input for sequencing was whole blood, taken in connection with sensitization to the hapten diphenylcyclopropenone (DPC). These TCRs come from a woman aged 45-65 years with alopecia areata. Some clones in this sample may be carry-over from other donors' samples.

This clonotype was counted ten times or more. The chain has TRBV7-2 and TRBJ2-1, with unresolved D. In germline, CDR1 is SGHTA, CDR2 FQGNSA. This CDR3 region has 12 residues. Trimming stripped 4 bases from V and 13 bases from J, with 14 bases between. The CDR3 loop is CASSSTWGHQFF. CDR3 DNA sequence: TGTGCCAGCAGCTCCACATGGGGTCACCAGTTCTTC.

V and J are TRBV29-1 and TRBJ1-2; 8 nucleotides align to TRBD1. This CDR3 contains 14 residues. V gave up 4 bases and J gave up 1 base; unmatched junction bases: 5. Germline V gene data show CDR1 as SQVTM and CDR2 as ANQGSEA. The CDR3 loop is CSVAGTGDNYGYTF. The CDR3 nucleotides read TGCAGCGTTGCGGGGACAGGAGATAACTATGGCTACACCTTC.

The rearrangement uses TRBV7-2 and TRBJ2-3, with D possibly TRBD2 on 6 matching bases. V dropped 3 bases and J dropped 4 bases, with 11 bases sitting between them. The CDR3 is 14 amino acids. Germline V gene data show CDR1 as SGHTA and CDR2 as FQGNSA. CDR3 sequence: CASSFGGVSDTQYF. CDR3 DNA: TGTGCCAGCAGCTTCGGGGGAGTCTCAGATACGCAGTATTTT.

CDR3 nucleotide sequence: TGCGCCAGCAGCTTGGAACCGGCAACAGGGAACGAGCAGTACTTC. This codes for CASSLEPATGNEQYF. V and J are TRBV5-1 and TRBJ2-7; a possible D gene is TRBD1 (6 bases). Trimming took off 0 bases at V and 5 bases at J, with 15 bases between the two ends. The CDR3 consists of 15 residues. Germline CDR1 and CDR2: SGHRS and YFSETQ.

This clonotype has more than one count but fewer than ten. The chain is built from TRBV10-3 and TRBJ2-3, with no clear D. Germline loops: CDR1 ENHRY, CDR2 SYGVKD. This CDR3 region has 14 residues. Trimming stripped 6 bases from V and 4 bases from J, with 14 bases between. The CDR3 loop is CAISPPHQPDTQYF. Here the CDR3 DNA reads TGTGCCATCAGCCCACCGCACCAACCAGATACGCAGTATTTT.

This clonotype was counted between two and nine times. The chain combines TRBV5-1 with TRBJ2-7; possible D gene TRBD1, 5 bases. V gave up 0 bases and J gave up 4 bases, with 11 bases separating them. The CDR3 is made up of 14 amino acids. Per germline, CDR1 SGHRS and CDR2 YFSETQ. The CDR3 reads CASSLEGMGYEQYF. The CDR3 DNA is TGCGCCAGCAGCTTGGAGGGGATGGGATACGAGCAGTACTTC.

This clonotype was seen only a few times. The rearrangement joins TRBV29-1 to TRBJ2-1; D may be TRBD1 (5 bases). The CDR3 consists of 14 residues. The germline gives CDR1 SQVTM, CDR2 ANQGSEA. With 3 bases removed from V and 9 bases from J, the gap between germline ends came to 18 bases. The CDR3 region has the DNA TGCAGCGTTGACGGGTCGGGTGGAAGGGGTGAGCAGTTCTTC. Encoded protein: CSVDGSGGRGEQFF.

This clonotype appeared a few times. This rearrangement joins TRBV5-1 to TRBJ2-7; D possibly corresponds to TRBD1 (5 bases). Trimming pared 6 bases from V and 2 bases from J, leaving 18 bases between. Germline CDR1 reads SGHRS; CDR2 reads YFSETQ. This CDR3 spans 15 amino acids. Here the CDR3 DNA reads TGCGCCAGCAACCCAACACCAGGACAAGCCTACGAGCAGTACTTC. It translates to CASNPTPGQAYEQYF. Based on the CDR3 plus reference TRBV5-1 and TRBJ2-7, the full variable domain is KAGVTQTPRYLIKTRGQQVTLSCSPISGHRSVSWYQQTPGQGLQFLFEYFSETQRNKGNFPGRFSGRQFSNSRSEMNVSTLELGDSALYLCASNPTPGQAYEQYFGPGTRLTVT.

The chain has TRBV7-9 and TRBJ2-2; TRBD2 aligns across 14 bases. Trimming took 6 bases from V and 5 from J; bases not matched to a gene: 8. This CDR3 contains 17 residues. In germline, CDR1 is SEHNR, CDR2 FQNEAQ (reference sequence). The CDR3 DNA follows: TGTGCCAGCAGACATGGACTAGCGGGAGGTCTGACCGGGGAGCTGTTTTTT. It yields the protein CASRHGLAGGLTGELFF.

This clonotype occurred many times. CDR3 coding DNA: TGCAGTGCTGGACTCGGACAGGGCTCTGGAAACACCATATATTTT. Amino acid sequence: CSAGLGQGSGNTIYF. The J gene is TRBJ1-3, the V gene TRBV20-1, with 8 bases identical to TRBD1. CDR3 size: 15 residues. Germline lookup yields CDR1 DFQATT and CDR2 SNEGSKA (reference sequence). V was pared by 5 bases and J by 0 bases, with 6 bases of the junction left unmatched.

This chain joins TRBV9 and TRBJ2-1; the D is unclear. The CDR3 contains 13 residues. V was trimmed by 0 bases and J by 9 bases, leaving 10 bases between them. The V gene's germline CDR1 is SGDLS and CDR2 YYNGEE. For the CDR3, the DNA is TGTGCCAGCAGCGTAGTTCATAGGAGTGAGCAGTTCTTC. This encodes CASSVVHRSEQFF.

The rearrangement uses TRBV20-1 and TRBJ2-3; D tentatively fits TRBD1 or TRBD2 (6 bases each). The CDR3 sequence is 14 residues long. CDR1 and CDR2 from the germline V gene are DFQATT and SNEGSKA (reference sequence). V dropped 4 bases and J dropped 2 bases, with 13 bases sitting between them. CDR3 loop: CSATEGGITDTQYF. CDR3 sequence (DNA): TGCAGTGCTACAGAGGGGGGAATCACAGATACGCAGTATTTT.

DNA of the CDR3: TGTGCCAGCAGCCGAGGGACAGCTGGGGCCAACGTCCTGACTTTC. It encodes CASSRGTAGANVLTF. The V gene is TRBV6-6, the J gene TRBJ2-6; 7 bases line up with TRBD1. Trimming removed 6 bases from V and 2 bases from J; junction bases left unmatched: 4. This CDR3 contains 15 residues. Germline V gene sequence: CDR1 MNHNY, CDR2 SVGAGI (reference sequence).

V is TRBV3-1 and J is TRBJ1-3; a weak D match, TRBD1 (6 bases). Germline CDR1 LGHDT, CDR2 YNNKEL (reference sequence). V lost 3 bases, J lost 4 bases, and 10 bases lay in between. The CDR3 totals 14 residues. For the CDR3, the DNA is TGTGCCAGCAGCCAGGACAGAGACGGAAACACCATATATTTT. Its protein product is CASSQDRDGNTIYF. The full variable domain, completed using reference TRBV3-1 and TRBJ1-3, is DTAVSQTPKYLVTQMGNDKSIKCEQNLGHDTMYWYKQDSKKFLKIMFSYNNKELIINETVPNRFSPKSPDKAHLNLHINSLELGDSAVYFCASSQDRDGNTIYFGEGSWLTVV.

The rearrangement uses TRBV29-1 and TRBJ2-1; D ambiguous. CDR3 length: 11 residues. With 3 bases removed from V and 5 bases from J, the gap between germline ends came to 5 bases. Germline values: CDR1 SQVTM, CDR2 ANQGSEA. CDR3 DNA: TGCAGCGTTGATACAAACAATGAGCAGTTCTTC. Translated: CSVDTNNEQFF.

The rearrangement joins TRBV20-1 to TRBJ2-5, with 8 bases that match TRBD2. The germline V gene encodes CDR1 DFQATT and CDR2 SNEGSKA (reference sequence). The trim removed 4 bases at V and 1 base at J, leaving 5 bases unmatched. This CDR3 spans 14 amino acids. The CDR3 DNA sequence: TGCAGTGCTACGGGCGGGAGGCCCCAAGAGACCCAGTACTTC. This codes for CSATGGRPQETQYF.

This clonotype showed up just a few times. The gene calls are TRBV20-1 and TRBJ1-1; perhaps TRBD1 as D (5 bases). The germline V and J ends were trimmed by 2 bases and 1 base, with 8 bases remaining between them. Germline V gene sequence: CDR1 DFQATT, CDR2 SNEGSKA (reference sequence). This CDR3 has 13 residues. The CDR3, as DNA: TGCAGTGCTAGAAAGGGGCCGAACACTGAAGCTTTCTTT. Translation: CSARKGPNTEAFF.

The rearrangement joins TRBV20-1 to TRBJ2-3; unclear D gene. CDR3 length equals 12 residues. Germline CDR1 DFQATT, CDR2 SNEGSKA (reference sequence). The germline V and J ends were trimmed by 0 bases and 8 bases, with 9 bases remaining between them. The CDR3 protein is CSARDSPATQYF. The DNA for the CDR3 is TGCAGTGCTAGAGATTCCCCCGCTACGCAGTATTTT.

This clonotype came up a few times. In DNA, the CDR3 is TGCGCCAGCAGCTTGGCGGGTGAAAAACTGTTTTTT. This encodes CASSLAGEKLFF. J is TRBJ1-4 and V is TRBV5-1; D is uncertain. CDR1 and CDR2 (germline): SGHRS, YFSETQ. Deletions cut 0 bases from V and 7 bases from J, with 4 bases between. This CDR3 is 12 amino acids long.

The chain uses TRBV7-2 and TRBJ1-1; D gene uncertain. The V gene's germline CDR1 is SGHTA and CDR2 FQGNSA. The V end lost 7 bases, the J end lost 2 bases, and 14 bases lay between the germline ends. CDR3 length: 14 amino acids. Here the CDR3 DNA reads TGTGCCAGCAAGACCTACACAGCCAACACTGAAGCTTTCTTT. This sequence encodes CASKTYTANTEAFF.

The chain uses TRBV6-6 and TRBJ2-2; 7 bases match TRBD2. The J segment lost 4 bases and the V segment lost 4 bases, leaving 6 bases of the junction unmatched. Germline V gene sequence: CDR1 MNHNY, CDR2 SVGAGI (reference sequence). The CDR3 runs 15 residues. The CDR3: CASSLAGVRTGELFF. The CDR3 nucleotides are TGTGCCAGCAGTTTGGCGGGAGTGCGCACCGGGGAGCTGTTTTTT.

The CDR3 nucleotides are TGCAGTGCTAGAATAGGGGCCTGGGGTCAGCCCCAGCATTTT. This encodes CSARIGAWGQPQHF. This chain joins TRBV20-1 and TRBJ1-5, with D possibly matching TRBD1 (5 bases). Germline CDR1 DFQATT, CDR2 SNEGSKA (reference sequence). Trimming took off 2 bases at V and 6 bases at J, with 14 bases between the two ends. The CDR3 covers 14 residues.

This clonotype was detected only a few times. This chain joins TRBV10-3 and TRBJ2-1; 9 nucleotides agree with TRBD2. This CDR3 comprises 16 residues. Trimming removed 3 bases from V and 7 bases from J; junction bases left unmatched: 10. The V gene's germline CDR1 is ENHRY and CDR2 SYGVKD. The CDR3 nucleotides are TGTGCCATCAGTGACCCTGCTAGCGGGATATTTAATGAGCAGTTCTTC. It specifies CAISDPASGIFNEQFF.

This clonotype was seen more than once but under ten times. The V call is TRBV30, the J call TRBJ2-1; the D gene is possibly TRBD1 (6 bases). With 5 bases removed from V and 0 bases from J, the gap between germline ends came to 14 bases. Germline V lookup: CDR1 GTSNPN, CDR2 SVGIG (reference sequence). The CDR3 spans 15 residues. The CDR3 sequence is CAWARLGASYNEQFF. The CDR3 DNA is TGTGCCTGGGCTAGGTTGGGGGCCTCCTACAATGAGCAGTTCTTC.